Listed here is a single T cell receptor beta chain. What it binds is unknown. Unique molecular identifiers were used to barcode this TCRbeta library. TCRdb fed the PCR reads into MiXCR, producing one record per CDR3 protein. Here the sample spans hundreds of thousands of distinct CDR3 sequences, around 15% being singletons. V dropped 5 bases and J dropped 3 bases, with 10 bases sitting between them. CDR1 and CDR2 (germline): SEHNR, FQNEAQ (reference sequence). CDR3 length: 13 amino acids. The sample is drawn from a study of T-cell reconstitution after alpha-beta-depleted transplantation in children. General study findings and limits: Newly made T cells mostly supplied T-cell counts and diversity one year after transplant.

The clonotype comes from a boy under three years old who had a stem cell transplant for Wiskott-Aldrich syndrome, so the T cells may come from the graft donor. V gene TRBV7-9 combines with J gene TRBJ1-1; D perhaps matches TRBD1 (5 bases). The sequenced sample was PBMCs, mostly from graft donor cells, obtained 360 days after TCRalphabeta/CD19-depleted stem cell transplant. CDR3 nucleotides: TGTGCCAGCAGCCCTCAGGGATACACTGAAGCTTTCTTT. This encodes CASSPQGYTEAFF.